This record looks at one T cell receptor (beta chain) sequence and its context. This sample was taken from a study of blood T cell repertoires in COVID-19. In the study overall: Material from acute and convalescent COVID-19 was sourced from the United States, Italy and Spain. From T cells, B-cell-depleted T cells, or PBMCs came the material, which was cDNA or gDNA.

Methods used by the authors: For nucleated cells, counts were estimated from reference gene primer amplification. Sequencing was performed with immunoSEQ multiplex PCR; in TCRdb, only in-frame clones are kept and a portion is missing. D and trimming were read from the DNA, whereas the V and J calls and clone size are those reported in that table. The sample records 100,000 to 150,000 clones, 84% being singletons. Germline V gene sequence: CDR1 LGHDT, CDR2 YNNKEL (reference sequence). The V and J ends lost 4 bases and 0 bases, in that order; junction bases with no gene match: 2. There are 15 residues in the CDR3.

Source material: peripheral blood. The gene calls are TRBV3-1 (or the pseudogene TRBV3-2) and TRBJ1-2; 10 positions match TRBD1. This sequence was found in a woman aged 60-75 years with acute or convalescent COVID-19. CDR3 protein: CASSPGTGANYGYTF. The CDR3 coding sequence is TGTGCCAGCAGCCCTGGGACAGGGGCTAACTATGGCTACACCTTC.